The 5 T cell receptor beta chains reported below all come from one sample, sequenced in a study of T cells after yellow fever vaccination. In TCRdb, the 5' RACE reads were re-called with MiXCR into one record per CDR3 protein. The repertoire holds around 600,000 distinct CDR3 sequences, with roughly an eighth as singletons. The sequencing here drew on PBMCs, taken on the day of the yellow fever booster vaccination. These receptors originate from a man aged 25-45 years who received the YFV17D yellow fever vaccine.

The chain is built from TRBV5-1 and TRBJ2-1; 9 bases line up with TRBD1. CDR3 length: 15 amino acids. Germline V gene data show CDR1 as SGHRS and CDR2 as YFSETQ. V shed 1 base and J 7 bases; nucleotides not matched to a gene: 6. CDR3 nucleotide sequence: TGCGCCAGCAGCTTGAATACAGGGGGCACGAATGAGCAGTTCTTC. It is translated as CASSLNTGGTNEQFF.

This clonotype was detected only a few times. This chain links TRBV5-1 with TRBJ1-1, with D unclear. CDR3 size: 16 residues. Trimming removed 3 bases at V and 11 bases at J, with 26 bases between. Germline V gene sequence: CDR1 SGHRS, CDR2 YFSETQ. The CDR3 DNA follows: TGCGCCAGCAGCTCTACCTTCGGGTCCGAATCCCAGGAGGCTTTCTTT. This codes for CASSSTFGSESQEAFF.

This clonotype occurred a few times. The chain recombines TRBV7-2 with TRBJ2-5, with TRBD2 matching over 8 bases. V gave up 3 bases and J gave up 1 base; unmatched junction bases: 7. Germline loops: CDR1 SGHTA, CDR2 FQGNSA. The CDR3 is made up of 16 amino acids. The CDR3 protein is CASSFSLAGTQETQYF. CDR3 sequence (DNA): TGTGCCAGCAGCTTTAGTCTAGCGGGTACCCAAGAGACCCAGTACTTC. Full variable domain (rest looked up from reference TRBV7-2 and TRBJ2-5): GAGVSQSPSNKVTEKGKDVELRCDPISGHTALYWYRQSLGQGLEFLIYFQGNSAPDKSGLPSDRFSAERTGGSVSTLTIQRTQQEDSAVYLCASSFSLAGTQETQYFGPGTRLLVL.

There are a few counts of this clonotype. The V call is TRBV12-3 or TRBV12-4, the J call TRBJ1-1, with D possibly matching TRBD1 (6 bases). Trimming shortened V by 7 bases and J by 4 bases, and 16 bases separated the two germline ends. The CDR3 runs 14 residues. The DNA of the CDR3 is TGTGCCAGCAACAACAGGGACTGGGGCACTGAAGCTTTCTTT. Amino acids: CASNNRDWGTEAFF.

This clonotype was recorded many times. The V and J genes are TRBV20-1 and TRBJ1-1; TRBD1 matches at 7 bases. Germline assignment: CDR1 DFQATT and CDR2 SNEGSKA (reference sequence). This CDR3 region has 14 residues. With 5 bases clipped from V and 2 bases from J, the junction kept 8 bases outside the gene matches. CDR3 region: CSARQGSENTEAFF. CDR3 in DNA: TGCAGTGCTCGACAGGGAAGCGAAAACACTGAAGCTTTCTTT.